This is a list of T cell receptor beta chains from one sample in a study of cytomegalovirus exposure and HLA in healthy donors. The data were produced by immunoSEQ multiplex PCR, yet TCRdb's version contains in-frame clones alone and is incomplete. Of 150,000 to 200,000 clones listed, over 70% are singletons. Sequences were obtained from PBMCs. These receptors were obtained from a man in his forties or fifties in good health and CMV-seropositive. The CDR3 runs from the conserved cysteine through the conserved F or W. The D gene is left open where the match is weak. Clone size appears in some rows only: once, few, many, or a class for an expanded clone.

d_call: .
j_call: TRBJ2-3
clone_size: .
v_call: TRBV5-1
cdr3_aa: CASSLGRGETQYF
cdr3_nt: TGCGCCAGCAGCTTGGGCAGGGGGGAGACGCAGTATTTT

d_call: TRBD1
j_call: TRBJ1-4
clone_size: .
v_call: TRBV5-1
cdr3_aa: CASSLWGQATNEKLFF
cdr3_nt: TGCGCCAGCAGCTTGTGGGGACAGGCAACTAATGAAAAACTGTTTTTT

d_call: .
j_call: TRBJ2-2
clone_size: .
v_call: TRBV11-2
cdr3_aa: CASSAHVQGSANTGELFF
cdr3_nt: TGTGCCAGCAGCGCCCATGTCCAGGGGTCAGCGAACACCGGGGAGCTGTTTTTT

d_call: .
j_call: TRBJ2-1
clone_size: .
v_call: TRBV7-3
cdr3_aa: CASSLTGSNEQFF
cdr3_nt: TGTGCCAGCAGCTTAACTGGCAGCAATGAGCAGTTCTTC

d_call: TRBD2
j_call: TRBJ2-1
clone_size: .
v_call: TRBV7-8
cdr3_aa: CASSLVGGLAGPGTYNEQFF
cdr3_nt: TGTGCCAGCAGCTTAGTAGGAGGACTAGCGGGCCCAGGGACCTACAATGAGCAGTTCTTC

d_call: TRBD2
j_call: TRBJ2-7
clone_size: .
v_call: TRBV2
cdr3_aa: CASKGGRASGEQYF
cdr3_nt: TGTGCCAGCAAGGGCGGGAGGGCCTCCGGCGAGCAGTACTTC

d_call: .
j_call: TRBJ2-7
clone_size: .
v_call: TRBV2
cdr3_aa: CASKGDTYEQYF
cdr3_nt: TGTGCCAGCAAAGGGGATACCTACGAGCAGTACTTC

d_call: TRBD1
j_call: TRBJ2-2
clone_size: .
v_call: TRBV9
cdr3_aa: CASSVTSTGGYGELFF
cdr3_nt: TGTGCCAGCAGCGTAACCTCGACAGGGGGCTACGGGGAGCTGTTTTTT

d_call: TRBD2
j_call: TRBJ2-1
clone_size: .
v_call: TRBV5-1
cdr3_aa: CASSWGLAGEGEQFF
cdr3_nt: TGCGCCAGCAGCTGGGGACTAGCGGGAGAAGGGGAGCAGTTCTTC

d_call: TRBD2
j_call: TRBJ2-2
clone_size: .
v_call: TRBV9
cdr3_aa: CASSVDDGGANTGELFF
cdr3_nt: TGTGCCAGCAGCGTAGATGACGGGGGGGCGAACACCGGGGAGCTGTTTTTT

d_call: .
j_call: TRBJ2-2
clone_size: few
v_call: TRBV5-8
cdr3_aa: CASSLRHMNTGELFF
cdr3_nt: TGTGCCAGCAGCTTGAGACATATGAACACCGGGGAGCTGTTTTTT

d_call: .
j_call: TRBJ1-5
clone_size: .
v_call: TRBV27
cdr3_aa: CASSLTPTHRGNQPQHF
cdr3_nt: TGTGCCAGCAGTTTAACTCCCACGCACAGGGGCAATCAGCCCCAGCATTTT

d_call: .
j_call: TRBJ2-2
clone_size: .
v_call: TRBV7-3
cdr3_aa: CASSLGTQGRGTGELFF
cdr3_nt: TGTGCCAGCAGCCTCGGGACGCAGGGTCGGGGGACCGGGGAGCTGTTTTTT

d_call: TRBD2
j_call: TRBJ2-1
clone_size: few
v_call: TRBV7-2
cdr3_aa: CASRKQGTRSYNEQFF
cdr3_nt: TGTGCCAGCCGGAAACAAGGGACTAGGTCATACAATGAGCAGTTCTTC

d_call: .
j_call: TRBJ2-7
clone_size: .
v_call: TRBV7-9
cdr3_aa: CASSLGRGVPDEQYF
cdr3_nt: TGTGCCAGCAGCTTAGGCAGGGGGGTCCCCGACGAGCAGTACTTC

d_call: TRBD2
j_call: TRBJ2-1
clone_size: .
v_call: TRBV29-1
cdr3_aa: CSADGLDPNEQFF
cdr3_nt: TGCAGCGCTGACGGACTAGACCCCAATGAGCAGTTCTTC

d_call: TRBD2
j_call: TRBJ2-1
clone_size: .
v_call: TRBV4-2
cdr3_aa: CASSQDPGLGAVEQFF
cdr3_nt: TGTGCCAGCAGCCAAGATCCAGGACTAGGAGCTGTTGAGCAGTTCTTC

d_call: .
j_call: TRBJ2-1
clone_size: .
v_call: TRBV5-1
cdr3_aa: CASSLVGGRDNEQFF
cdr3_nt: TGCGCCAGCAGCTTGGTGGGGGGACGGGACAATGAGCAGTTCTTC